The 2 T cell receptor beta chains in this list originate from one sample, sequenced in a study of beta chain features in type 1 diabetes. As every portion of the isolated RNA was reverse transcribed, the sequencing read expressed TCRB transcripts. Sequencing used immunoSEQ multiplex PCR; TCRdb keeps in-frame clones, though not all of them. The sample has about 320,000 clones, about 15% seen once; the top ten hold over 5%. Sequencing input: central memory CD4+ T cells from blood. All receptors come from a man aged 25 to 45 in good health.

In its sample, this clone was seen a few times. The rearrangement joins TRBV7-9 to TRBJ2-3; D may be TRBD2 (5 bases). The V and J ends lost 8 bases and 5 bases respectively, with 8 bases between them. The CDR3 runs 11 residues. From germline, CDR1 is SEHNR and CDR2 FQNEAQ (reference sequence). CDR3 nucleotide sequence: TGTGCCAGCGCCGGGGTAGATACGCAGTATTTT. It translates to CASAGVDTQYF.

The chain carries TRBV7-2 and TRBJ1-1, with D maybe TRBD1 (5 bases). The germline V gene has CDR1 SGHTA and CDR2 FQGNSA. CDR3 length: 15 residues. Trimming shortened V by 6 bases and J by 4 bases, and 18 bases separated the two germline ends. The CDR3 coding sequence is TGTGCCAGCAGGCTTTCGTGGGGCGCGAGCACTGAAGCTTTCTTT. It translates to CASRLSWGASTEAFF.